The clone carrying this TCR beta chain was recorded once. This specimen comes from a study of shared clonotypes between healthy human individuals. Study summary: Each donor's CD4 naive and CD4 memory cells filled three plates apiece, CD8 naive two, and CD8 memory one.

The CDR3 totals 14 residues. The germline V and J ends were trimmed by 8 bases and 0 bases, with 13 bases remaining between them. Germline CDR1 is LNHDA and CDR2 is SQIVND (reference sequence). Donors were healthy HIV-negative adults without recently reported acute infections or vaccinations. Among the donors, all were Caucasian adults who lived in Nashville, Tennessee. Into CD45RA+ naive and CD45RA-negative memory subsets, the CD4+ cells were split. TCRdb keeps only in-frame clones here, not all; method: immunoSEQ multiplex PCR. The data contain about 2 million clones, roughly 95% of them seen just once; the ten biggest clones take up roughly 0.13%.

The sequenced sample consisted of naive CD4+ T cells sorted from blood. Subset described: CD45RA+ positively selected. The origin of this receptor is a man aged 18 to 29 in good health. The gene calls are TRBV19 and TRBJ1-2, with D maybe TRBD1 (5 bases). CDR3 protein: CASRQTTANYGYTF. CDR3 coding DNA: TGTGCCAGTCGGCAGACGACAGCTAACTATGGCTACACCTTC.